The rows below give T cell receptor beta chains drawn from one sample of a study of human T cells and chemical hapten exposure. Each CDR3 protein is one row after TCRdb ran MiXCR on the RACE reads. This table has about 260,000 distinct CDR3 sequences, approximately 8.6% appearing once. The specimen comprised whole blood, sampled in connection with sensitization to the hapten diphenylcyclopropenone (DPC). The receptors stem from a woman in her 40s with alopecia areata. Some clones in this sample may be carry-over from other donors' samples. The CDR3 runs from the conserved cysteine through the conserved F or W. Fields, in order: D gene, V gene, clone size, J gene, CDR3 DNA, CDR3 protein. D genes are given only for firm matches. Not every row has a clone size; where given, it reads once, few, many or a size class.

d_call: -
v_call: TRBV28
clone_size: -
j_call: TRBJ1-2
cdr3_nt: TGTGCCAGCAGTCTAGGACCTGTTGATGGCTACACCTTC
cdr3_aa: CASSLGPVDGYTF

d_call: TRBD2
v_call: TRBV28
clone_size: -
j_call: TRBJ2-2
cdr3_nt: TGTGCCAGCAATCCAGCGGGAGGGCCACTCCTGTCTGGCGGGGAGCTGTTTTTT
cdr3_aa: CASNPAGGPLLSGGELFF

d_call: -
v_call: TRBV18
clone_size: many
j_call: TRBJ2-1
cdr3_nt: TGTGCCAGCTCACCACGTGTCGGGGGGCGGAATGAGCAGTTCTTC
cdr3_aa: CASSPRVGGRNEQFF

d_call: TRBD1
v_call: TRBV27
clone_size: few
j_call: TRBJ1-1
cdr3_nt: TGTGCCAGCAGTTTAACAGGGGGCTACACTGAAGCTTTCTTT
cdr3_aa: CASSLTGGYTEAFF

d_call: -
v_call: TRBV2
clone_size: -
j_call: TRBJ1-6
cdr3_nt: TGTGCCAGCAGCCGGGACGTAAATTCACCCCTCCACTTT
cdr3_aa: CASSRDVNSPLHF

d_call: TRBD1
v_call: TRBV12-3/TRBV12-4
clone_size: -
j_call: TRBJ2-1
cdr3_nt: TGTGCCAGCAGTTTCCCGGGACAGGGGTACTACAATGAGCAGTTCTTC
cdr3_aa: CASSFPGQGYYNEQFF

d_call: TRBD2
v_call: TRBV3-1
clone_size: many
j_call: TRBJ2-1
cdr3_nt: TGTGCCAGCAGCCAGGGCTTTGCGGGCGGGGGCAATGAGCAGTTCTTC
cdr3_aa: CASSQGFAGGGNEQFF

d_call: -
v_call: TRBV12-3/TRBV12-4
clone_size: many
j_call: TRBJ1-4
cdr3_nt: TGTGCCACCTCCGGGGGCGGCAGGGCGAGTAATGAAAAACTGTTTTTT
cdr3_aa: CATSGGGRASNEKLFF

d_call: -
v_call: TRBV7-8
clone_size: -
j_call: TRBJ1-5
cdr3_nt: TGTGCCAGCAGCTTCGTTACAGGGAGTAGCAATCAGCCCCAGCATTTT
cdr3_aa: CASSFVTGSSNQPQHF

d_call: TRBD2
v_call: TRBV5-1
clone_size: few
j_call: TRBJ2-1
cdr3_nt: TGCGCCAGCAGCCCACATACTAGCGGGAATGAGCAGTTCTTC
cdr3_aa: CASSPHTSGNEQFF

d_call: -
v_call: TRBV28
clone_size: many
j_call: TRBJ1-5
cdr3_nt: TGTGCCAGCAGGGAACAGGGAGAACGCAATCAGCCCCAGCATTTT
cdr3_aa: CASREQGERNQPQHF

d_call: -
v_call: TRBV4-1
clone_size: -
j_call: TRBJ1-4
cdr3_nt: TGCGCCAGCAGCCAAGATCCTGGTAGTACAGGGCGGGAAAAACTGTTTTTT
cdr3_aa: CASSQDPGSTGREKLFF

d_call: -
v_call: TRBV18
clone_size: few
j_call: TRBJ1-1
cdr3_nt: TGTGCCAGCTCACCACGGGAAAGGGGAGAAGCTTTCTTT
cdr3_aa: CASSPRERGEAFF

d_call: -
v_call: TRBV5-4
clone_size: few
j_call: TRBJ2-3
cdr3_nt: TGTGCCAGCAGCTTCGGGACACCCCGCACAGATACGCAGTATTTT
cdr3_aa: CASSFGTPRTDTQYF

d_call: -
v_call: TRBV28
clone_size: many
j_call: TRBJ2-7
cdr3_nt: TGTGCCAGCGGGCTCTACGAGCAGTACTTC
cdr3_aa: CASGLYEQYF

d_call: -
v_call: TRBV7-2
clone_size: -
j_call: TRBJ2-3
cdr3_nt: TGTGCCAGCAGCCTGATACCTTCGCCTGCCACAGATACGCAGTATTTT
cdr3_aa: CASSLIPSPATDTQYF

d_call: -
v_call: TRBV27
clone_size: -
j_call: TRBJ1-1
cdr3_nt: TGTGCCAGCACCCTCATTTCCCTGAACACTGAAGCTTTCTTT
cdr3_aa: CASTLISLNTEAFF

d_call: -
v_call: TRBV20-1
clone_size: -
j_call: TRBJ1-3
cdr3_nt: TGCAGTGCTAGAGATCGGTTAGCCAGAAACACCATATATTTT
cdr3_aa: CSARDRLARNTIYF

d_call: TRBD1
v_call: TRBV5-1
clone_size: many
j_call: TRBJ1-3
cdr3_nt: TGCGCCAGCAGACCGACAGGGGGTGCCGGCCGAGGGAACACCATATATTTT
cdr3_aa: CASRPTGGAGRGNTIYF

d_call: -
v_call: TRBV28
clone_size: -
j_call: TRBJ2-7
cdr3_nt: TGTGCCAGCATCCATGCCCATGGGAGCGAGCAGTACTTC
cdr3_aa: CASIHAHGSEQYF

d_call: TRBD2
v_call: TRBV5-1
clone_size: many
j_call: TRBJ2-1
cdr3_nt: TGCGCCAGCAGCCCGGGGGGGAGCTCCTACAATGAGCAGTTCTTC
cdr3_aa: CASSPGGSSYNEQFF

d_call: -
v_call: TRBV7-9
clone_size: -
j_call: TRBJ2-5
cdr3_nt: TGTGCCAGCAGCTTAGATCGGTCCTCCACGCAAGAGACCCAGTACTTC
cdr3_aa: CASSLDRSSTQETQYF

d_call: -
v_call: TRBV7-9
clone_size: -
j_call: TRBJ2-2
cdr3_nt: TGTGCCAGCTTCCGGGACCTCACCGGGGAGCTGTTTTTT
cdr3_aa: CASFRDLTGELFF

d_call: -
v_call: TRBV20-1
clone_size: -
j_call: TRBJ1-1
cdr3_nt: TGCAGTGCTGGTGGGCAGTTGAACACTGAAGCTTTCTTT
cdr3_aa: CSAGGQLNTEAFF

d_call: -
v_call: TRBV2
clone_size: -
j_call: TRBJ2-7
cdr3_nt: TGTGCCAGCAGTGAACAGGGTAAACGCTACGAGCAGTACTTC
cdr3_aa: CASSEQGKRYEQYF

d_call: -
v_call: TRBV12-3/TRBV12-4
clone_size: few
j_call: TRBJ1-1
cdr3_nt: TGTGCCAGCAGTCCCTCCGGGTGGAGGGCTGAAGCTTTCTTT
cdr3_aa: CASSPSGWRAEAFF

d_call: -
v_call: TRBV6-6
clone_size: -
j_call: TRBJ2-3
cdr3_nt: TGTGCCAGCAGTTACTCGTGGTCTAGCGATTGGGATACGCAGTATTTT
cdr3_aa: CASSYSWSSDWDTQYF

d_call: -
v_call: TRBV6-5
clone_size: -
j_call: TRBJ1-6
cdr3_nt: TGTGCCAGCAGATTCGGGCCCCTAGAACAGTCACCCCTCCACTTT
cdr3_aa: CASRFGPLEQSPLHF

d_call: TRBD1
v_call: TRBV24-1
clone_size: many
j_call: TRBJ2-1
cdr3_nt: TGTGCCACCACAGACAGGGGCGATGAGCAGTTCTTC
cdr3_aa: CATTDRGDEQFF

d_call: -
v_call: TRBV20-1
clone_size: -
j_call: TRBJ2-1
cdr3_nt: TGCAGTGCTACCCTTGACGGGATATCCTACAATGAGCAGTTCTTC
cdr3_aa: CSATLDGISYNEQFF

d_call: TRBD1
v_call: TRBV5-5
clone_size: -
j_call: TRBJ2-6
cdr3_nt: TGTGCCACCCGTTTACAGGGGCCTGGGGCCAACGTCCTGACTTTC
cdr3_aa: CATRLQGPGANVLTF

d_call: -
v_call: TRBV12-3/TRBV12-4
clone_size: many
j_call: TRBJ2-7
cdr3_nt: TGTGCCAGCAGTTTAGGGGATATTAGGTCCTACGAGCAGTACTTC
cdr3_aa: CASSLGDIRSYEQYF

d_call: TRBD2
v_call: TRBV7-9
clone_size: many
j_call: TRBJ2-1
cdr3_nt: TGTGCCAGCAGCCTAACCGGGACTAGCGTCACGGGGAGGAATGAGCAGTTCTTC
cdr3_aa: CASSLTGTSVTGRNEQFF

d_call: TRBD1
v_call: TRBV7-2
clone_size: -
j_call: TRBJ2-7
cdr3_nt: TGTGCCAGCAGCAACCGCGACAGGGGGTACCACGAGCAGTACTTC
cdr3_aa: CASSNRDRGYHEQYF

d_call: -
v_call: TRBV12-3/TRBV12-4
clone_size: many
j_call: TRBJ2-3
cdr3_nt: TGTGCCAGCAGTTTCGGAGGGGCTGGCACAGATACGCAGTATTTT
cdr3_aa: CASSFGGAGTDTQYF

d_call: -
v_call: TRBV6-5
clone_size: -
j_call: TRBJ2-7
cdr3_nt: TGTGCCAGCAGTTACTCGACGCACGGCTCCTACGAGCAGTACTTC
cdr3_aa: CASSYSTHGSYEQYF

d_call: -
v_call: TRBV6-2/TRBV6-3
clone_size: few
j_call: TRBJ1-1
cdr3_nt: TGTGCCAGCAGTCAACAGGGAGCTGAAGCTTTCTTT
cdr3_aa: CASSQQGAEAFF

d_call: TRBD2
v_call: TRBV4-1
clone_size: -
j_call: TRBJ2-2
cdr3_nt: TGCGCCAGCAGCCAACCTGTGAGACTAGCGGTAAACACCGGGGAGCTGTTTTTT
cdr3_aa: CASSQPVRLAVNTGELFF

d_call: -
v_call: TRBV7-2
clone_size: many
j_call: TRBJ2-3
cdr3_nt: TGTGCCACAACGGGGAGCACAGATACGCAGTATTTT
cdr3_aa: CATTGSTDTQYF

d_call: -
v_call: TRBV19
clone_size: few
j_call: TRBJ1-2
cdr3_nt: TGTGCCACTACGCCGTGGGGGGCTGACTATGGCTACACCTTC
cdr3_aa: CATTPWGADYGYTF

d_call: -
v_call: TRBV28
clone_size: -
j_call: TRBJ2-7
cdr3_nt: TGTGCCAGCATTGGGCAGGACAGAAGCTCCTACGAGCAGTACTTC
cdr3_aa: CASIGQDRSSYEQYF

d_call: -
v_call: TRBV27
clone_size: few
j_call: TRBJ1-1
cdr3_nt: TGTGCCAGCAGTTTATCGGTGTCGAACACTGAAGCTTTCTTT
cdr3_aa: CASSLSVSNTEAFF

d_call: TRBD1
v_call: TRBV12-3/TRBV12-4
clone_size: few
j_call: TRBJ1-5
cdr3_nt: TGTGCCAGCACCAAAACAGGGGGCTGGAATCAGCCCCAGCATTTT
cdr3_aa: CASTKTGGWNQPQHF

d_call: -
v_call: TRBV19
clone_size: many
j_call: TRBJ1-5
cdr3_nt: TGTGCCAGTAGTACGGATAGCAATCAGCCCCAGCATTTT
cdr3_aa: CASSTDSNQPQHF

d_call: TRBD2
v_call: TRBV29-1
clone_size: many
j_call: TRBJ2-2
cdr3_nt: TGCAGCGTGAGGACTAGCGGGACTACCGGGGAGCTGTTTTTT
cdr3_aa: CSVRTSGTTGELFF

d_call: -
v_call: TRBV28
clone_size: -
j_call: TRBJ1-2
cdr3_nt: TGTGCCAGCAGCCGAGTGCGGGCGGCAGCCCCTACTAACTATGGCTACACCTTC
cdr3_aa: CASSRVRAAAPTNYGYTF

d_call: TRBD2
v_call: TRBV28
clone_size: many
j_call: TRBJ2-1
cdr3_nt: TGTGCCAGCAGTCCCCTGGGACTAGCGGGGGGTAATGAGCAGTTCTTC
cdr3_aa: CASSPLGLAGGNEQFF

d_call: TRBD1
v_call: TRBV10-3
clone_size: -
j_call: TRBJ1-3
cdr3_nt: TGTGCCATCAGTGAGGGACAGGATCTCGCTGGAAACACCATATATTTT
cdr3_aa: CAISEGQDLAGNTIYF

d_call: -
v_call: TRBV6-2/TRBV6-3
clone_size: -
j_call: TRBJ1-5
cdr3_nt: TGTGCCAGCAGTTACTCTTCTGTCGTTACCCAGTTTAATCAGCCCCAGCATTTT
cdr3_aa: CASSYSSVVTQFNQPQHF

d_call: TRBD1
v_call: TRBV3-1
clone_size: -
j_call: TRBJ2-7
cdr3_nt: TGTGCCAGCAGCCAAGTACAGGGACAGGGGAACTACGAGCAGTACTTC
cdr3_aa: CASSQVQGQGNYEQYF

d_call: -
v_call: TRBV6-5
clone_size: -
j_call: TRBJ2-2
cdr3_nt: TGTGCCAGCAGGGCCGGGACTTCGAACACCGGGGAGCTGTTTTTT
cdr3_aa: CASRAGTSNTGELFF

d_call: TRBD2
v_call: TRBV10-3
clone_size: many
j_call: TRBJ2-7
cdr3_nt: TGTGCCATCAGCGAACCAGCGGGAGGGGGCTACGAGCAGTACTTC
cdr3_aa: CAISEPAGGGYEQYF

d_call: -
v_call: TRBV6-5
clone_size: few
j_call: TRBJ1-3
cdr3_nt: TGTGCCAGCAGTGAGACGGGGGCTGGAGACACCATATATTTT
cdr3_aa: CASSETGAGDTIYF